The 31 T cell receptor beta chains listed next were all sequenced from one sample in a study of control samples from healthy donors and cancer patients. The protocol was immunoSEQ multiplex PCR, while the TCRdb copy is restricted to in-frame clones and leaves out a portion. The sample yields roughly 200,000 clones, about nine tenths seen once. The sequencing input was blood. Every receptor here comes from a man aged 25 to 40 in good health.

This sequence joins TRBV9 and TRBJ2-2; 8 bases are shared with TRBD2. This CDR3 region has 16 residues. With 0 bases clipped from V and 4 bases from J, the junction kept 5 bases outside the gene matches. From germline, CDR1 is SGDLS and CDR2 YYNGEE. The CDR3 here is CASSVDGGAGTGELFF. In nucleotides, the CDR3 is TGTGCCAGCAGCGTAGACGGGGGGGCCGGCACCGGGGAGCTGTTTTTT.

V is TRBV12-3 or TRBV12-4 and J is TRBJ1-1, with a weak D call TRBD1 (5 bases). V was cut by 7 bases and J by 5 bases, with 11 bases left in between. This CDR3 region has 12 residues. The CDR3 protein is CASIHGGTEAFF. DNA of the CDR3: TGTGCCAGCATCCATGGGGGGACTGAAGCTTTCTTT.

CDR3 sequence (DNA): TGTGCCAGCAGGAAGAACCCAGCAACTAATGAAAAACTGTTTTTT. It codes for CASRKNPATNEKLFF. The chain recombines TRBV3-1 (or the pseudogene TRBV3-2) with TRBJ1-4, with unresolved D. V was cut by 6 bases and J by 0 bases, with 11 bases left in between. Germline CDR1 reads LGHDT; CDR2 reads YNNKEL (reference sequence). The CDR3 is made up of 15 amino acids.

The chain is built from TRBV6-6 and TRBJ1-3; 8 nucleotides agree with TRBD1. From germline, CDR1 is MNHNY and CDR2 SVGAGI (reference sequence). The trim removed 5 bases at V and 5 bases at J, leaving 8 bases unmatched. The CDR3 extends over 15 amino acids. The CDR3 spells CASSDDRGNRNTIYF. Written as DNA, the CDR3 is TGTGCCAGCAGTGACGACAGGGGAAATAGAAACACCATATATTTT.

The genes are TRBV10-1 and TRBJ1-1, with 7 bases lining up with TRBD1. Germline values: CDR1 WNHNN, CDR2 SYGVQD (reference sequence). The V and J ends lost 5 bases and 1 base, in that order; junction bases with no gene match: 7. This CDR3 spans 15 amino acids. The CDR3 sequence: CASSSSGQKNTEAFF. CDR3 bases: TGCGCCAGCAGTTCCTCGGGACAGAAGAACACTGAAGCTTTCTTT.

The chain is built from TRBV18 and TRBJ2-3; D is possibly TRBD1 (5 bases). Germline V lookup: CDR1 KGHSH, CDR2 LQKENI. Trimming removed 3 bases from V and 2 bases from J, with 9 bases in between. The CDR3 has 14 residues. CDR3 sequence reads: CASSPPTDTDTQYF. The CDR3 nucleotides are TGTGCCAGCTCACCCCCGACAGACACAGATACGCAGTATTTT.

CDR3 nucleotide sequence: TGTGCCAGCAGGACCCAACGGTTAGGGGCCAACGTCCTGACTTTC. Residues: CASRTQRLGANVLTF. This chain uses TRBV11-2 with TRBJ2-6, with unresolved D. CDR1 SGHAT and CDR2 FQNNGV come from the germline V gene. The CDR3 sequence is 15 residues long. V was cut by 6 bases and J by 4 bases, with 13 bases left in between.

The chain joins TRBV5-8 to TRBJ1-5; 7 bases are a match to TRBD1. The CDR3 is made up of 16 amino acids. Trimming removed 1 base from V and 0 bases from J; junction bases left unmatched: 4. CDR1 SGHTS and CDR2 YDEGEE come from the germline V gene. CDR3 region: CASSLRGQYSNQPQHF. In DNA, the CDR3 is TGTGCCAGCAGCTTGAGGGGGCAGTATAGCAATCAGCCCCAGCATTTT. Together with reference TRBV5-8 and TRBJ1-5, the CDR3 gives the full variable domain: EAGVTQSPTHLIKTRGQQATLRCSPISGHTSVYWYQQALGLGLQFLLWYDEGEERNRGNFPPRFSGRQFPNYSSELNVNALELEDSALYLCASSLRGQYSNQPQHFGDGTRLSIL.

This clone was seen only once. The rearrangement uses TRBV10-1 and TRBJ1-4; 9 positions match TRBD1. Germline-derived CDR1 and CDR2 are WNHNN and SYGVQD (reference sequence). Trimming removed 6 bases from V and 1 base from J; junction bases left unmatched: 12. This CDR3 comprises 18 residues. As DNA, the CDR3 is TGCGCCAGCAGCCAGAGACAGGGGGTAAATTTAACTAATGAAAAACTGTTTTTT. Translation gives CASSQRQGVNLTNEKLFF.

The CDR3 loop is CASRTPGQHNSPLHF. For the CDR3, the DNA is TGCGCCAGCAGGACTCCGGGACAGCATAATTCACCCCTCCACTTT. The rearrangement links TRBV10-2 to TRBJ1-6; the match to TRBD1 covers 7 bases. V was clipped by 6 bases and J by 5 bases; unmatched bases: 7. Germline-derived CDR1 and CDR2 are WSHSY and SAAADI. The CDR3 sequence is 15 residues long.

A single count supports this clone. The chain carries TRBV2 and TRBJ1-6, with 7 bases fitting TRBD1. Germline CDR1 is SNHLY and CDR2 is FYNNEI. The trim removed 10 bases at V and 7 bases at J, leaving 7 bases unmatched. This CDR3 has 13 amino acids. The CDR3 protein is CATGGQLNSPLHF. CDR3 nucleotide sequence: TGTGCCACGGGGGGACAGCTAAATTCACCCCTCCACTTT.

CDR3 in DNA: TGTGCCAGCAGCTTGATTAGCGGGGGAACAGATACGCAGTATTTT. Translated, it gives CASSLISGGTDTQYF. V gene TRBV5-6 combines with J gene TRBJ2-3, with TRBD2 matching over 9 bases. CDR1 SGHDT and CDR2 YYEEEE come from the germline V gene. Trimming took 1 base from V and 3 from J; bases not matched to a gene: 3. The CDR3 loop spans 15 amino acids.

CDR3 nucleotide sequence: TGCGCCAGCAGTCCCGCGTCGGCCTCCGGGGAGCTGTTTTTT. Its protein product is CASSPASASGELFF. V is TRBV4-1 and J is TRBJ2-2; no reliable D call. Trimming pared 6 bases from V and 6 bases from J, leaving 14 bases between. Germline CDR1 is MGHRA and CDR2 is YSYEKL. CDR3 length equals 14 residues.

This chain uses TRBV7-8 with TRBJ1-6; D gene unclear. Germline CDR1 SGHVS, CDR2 FQNEAQ. This CDR3 region has 15 residues. The ends were cut back, 3 bases at V and 7 bases at J, with 13 bases in the middle. CDR3 amino acids: CASSLLEFSNSPLHF. The CDR3 DNA follows: TGTGCCAGCAGCTTGCTCGAGTTCTCGAATTCACCCCTCCACTTT.

The J gene is TRBJ2-7, the V gene TRBV13; D is uncertain. This CDR3 contains 11 residues. V was shortened by 1 base and J by 2 bases, with 0 bases between the two germline ends. CDR1 is PRHDT, CDR2 FYEKMQ, per germline (reference sequence). Here the CDR3 reads CASSLAYEQYF. The CDR3 nucleotides are TGTGCCAGCAGCTTAGCCTACGAGCAGTACTTC.

The sample holds one count of this clone. The chain has TRBV27 and TRBJ1-4; D gene uncertain. With 5 bases removed from V and 7 bases from J, the gap between germline ends came to 11 bases. Germline values: CDR1 MNHEY, CDR2 SMNVEV (reference sequence). This CDR3 contains 13 residues. CDR3 in amino acids: CASSRRESEKLFF. CDR3 nucleotide sequence: TGTGCCAGCAGTCGCCGGGAAAGTGAAAAACTGTTTTTT.

This chain joins TRBV2 and TRBJ1-5; no definite D call. CDR3 length: 12 amino acids. Trimming stripped 3 bases from V and 4 bases from J, with 4 bases between. The V gene's germline CDR1 is SNHLY and CDR2 FYNNEI. The DNA of the CDR3 is TGTGCCAGCAGTGACTGGAATCAGCCCCAGCATTTT. Its protein product is CASSDWNQPQHF.

CDR3 sequence: CAWSRYISSGNTIYF. The CDR3 DNA reads TGTGCCTGGAGTCGATACATCAGCTCTGGAAACACCATATATTTT. V is TRBV30 and J is TRBJ1-3; unclear D gene. Trimming shortened V by 2 bases and J by 0 bases, and 11 bases separated the two germline ends. Germline CDR1 is GTSNPN and CDR2 is SVGIG (reference sequence). This CDR3 has 15 amino acids.

The chain uses TRBV19 and TRBJ2-2; no definite D call. Per the germline V gene, CDR1 is LNHDA and CDR2 is SQIVND (reference sequence). Trimming left V 5 bases short and J 5 bases short, with 18 bases between. This CDR3 comprises 16 residues. The CDR3 DNA is TGTGCCAGTAGTCCCACCCATTCCGACGTGACCGGGGAGCTGTTTTTT. This encodes CASSPTHSDVTGELFF.

V is TRBV7-9 and J is TRBJ1-1; maybe TRBD1 (5 bases). The CDR3 has 12 amino acids. Germline lookup yields CDR1 SEHNR and CDR2 FQNEAQ (reference sequence). V was cut by 8 bases and J by 1 base, with 8 bases left in between. CDR3 coding DNA: TGTGCCAGCCACGGGGCGAACACTGAAGCTTTCTTT. The encoded protein is CASHGANTEAFF.

The CDR3 loop is CASILQGALNTEAFF. The CDR3 DNA follows: TGTGCCAGCATACTACAGGGGGCATTGAACACTGAAGCTTTCTTT. The chain employs TRBV7-9 and TRBJ1-1, with 9 bases fitting TRBD1. Germline V lookup: CDR1 SEHNR, CDR2 FQNEAQ (reference sequence). CDR3 size: 15 residues. V shed 7 bases and J 0 bases; nucleotides not matched to a gene: 6.

The table lists this clone with a few counts. V gene TRBV18 combines with J gene TRBJ2-3, with D possibly matching TRBD2 (6 bases). There are 16 residues in the CDR3. Trimming removed 3 bases from V and 2 bases from J, with 15 bases in between. CDR1 and CDR2 from the germline V gene are KGHSH and LQKENI. CDR3 region: CASSPSLRGSTDTQYF. CDR3 nucleotides: TGTGCCAGCTCACCCTCCTTGCGGGGATCCACAGATACGCAGTATTTT. The full variable domain, with the rest looked up from reference TRBV18 and TRBJ2-3, is NAGVMQNPRHLVRRRGQEARLRCSPMKGHSHVYWYRQLPEEGLKFMVYLQKENIIDESGMPKERFSAEFPKEGPSILRIQQVVRGDSAAYFCASSPSLRGSTDTQYFGPGTRLTVL.

The chain has TRBV11-3 and TRBJ2-1, with no clear D. CDR1 is SGHNT and CDR2 is YENEEA in the germline V gene. Trimming pared 5 bases from V and 10 bases from J, leaving 12 bases between. The CDR3 is made up of 12 amino acids. This chain's CDR3 is CASSPHLGEQFF. The CDR3 DNA sequence: TGTGCCAGCAGCCCCCACTTAGGGGAGCAGTTCTTC.

This clone came up once. V and J are TRBV7-2 and TRBJ2-7, with D unclear. CDR3 length: 14 residues. Trimming removed 6 bases from V and 7 bases from J, with 19 bases in between. Germline CDR1 reads SGHTA; CDR2 reads FQGNSA. The CDR3 spells CASSQSDGSREQYF. CDR3 DNA sequence: TGTGCCAGCAGTCAAAGTGACGGGTCTCGGGAGCAGTACTTC.

The rearrangement uses TRBV6-1 and TRBJ1-1, with unresolved D. The V and J ends lost 2 bases and 2 bases respectively, with 9 bases between them. CDR3 length equals 14 residues. Germline V gene data show CDR1 as MNHNS and CDR2 as SASEGT. The CDR3 DNA follows: TGTGCCAGCAGTGAACCTATCGCCAACACTGAAGCTTTCTTT. Amino acid sequence: CASSEPIANTEAFF.

The rearrangement uses TRBV18 and TRBJ2-5, with D tentatively TRBD1 (6 bases). The V gene's germline CDR1 is KGHSH and CDR2 LQKENI. V was clipped by 2 bases and J by 1 base, with 11 bases between them. The CDR3 consists of 15 residues. In nucleotides, the CDR3 is TGTGCCAGCTCACCATCACAGGGCACCCAAGAGACCCAGTACTTC. It encodes CASSPSQGTQETQYF.

The gene calls are TRBV6-5 and TRBJ1-2; D remains ambiguous. Germline CDR1 and CDR2: MNHEY and SVGAGI. The CDR3 loop spans 12 amino acids. V was clipped by 2 bases and J by 8 bases, with 9 bases between them. CDR3 in amino acids: CASSYEGFGYTF. The CDR3 DNA sequence: TGTGCCAGCAGTTACGAAGGATTCGGCTACACCTTC.

The chain couples TRBV6-6 to TRBJ2-7, with 12 bases matching TRBD2. The V gene end was trimmed by 0 bases and the J gene end by 5 bases; junction bases not matched to a gene: 5. The V gene's germline CDR1 is MNHNY and CDR2 SVGAGI (reference sequence). The CDR3 is 16 residues long. CDR3 residues: CASSYSGLAGKNEQYF. CDR3 DNA: TGTGCCAGCAGTTACTCCGGACTAGCGGGGAAGAACGAGCAGTACTTC.

This clone occurred once. The chain links TRBV3-1 (or the pseudogene TRBV3-2) to TRBJ1-2, with D hard to call. Germline CDR1 LGHDT, CDR2 YNNKEL (reference sequence). V was cut by 3 bases and J by 1 base, with 6 bases left in between. The CDR3 runs 13 residues. CDR3 DNA sequence: TGTGCCAGCAGCCACAGGAATAACTATGGCTACACCTTC. Its translation: CASSHRNNYGYTF.

This clone was counted only a few times. The chain links TRBV7-3 to TRBJ1-2; 8 bases map to TRBD1. CDR3 length equals 15 residues. The V gene end was trimmed by 2 bases and the J gene end by 6 bases; junction bases not matched to a gene: 8. Per the germline V gene, CDR1 is SGHTA and CDR2 is FQGTGA. CDR3 region: CASSLVAGGADGYTF. CDR3 nucleotides: TGTGCCAGCAGCTTAGTGGCAGGGGGCGCGGATGGCTACACCTTC.

V and J are TRBV29-1 and TRBJ2-7, with D possibly TRBD2 on 7 matching bases. Deletions cut 3 bases from V and 4 bases from J, with 22 bases between. CDR3 length: 16 residues. Looked up from germline, CDR1 is SQVTM and CDR2 is ANQGSEA. In DNA form, the CDR3 reads TGCAGCGTTGACACTCCTTCTCGGGGGGCGGCGTACGAGCAGTACTTC. Protein: CSVDTPSRGAAYEQYF.